This note documents a single TCR beta chain sequence. The same CDR3 is also encoded by other DNA sequences in this sample. This sample is part of a study of CD8+ T cells in alopecia areata. RNA was isolated and reverse transcribed to cDNA, the sequencing template. Libraries were prepared by immunoSEQ multiplex PCR; TCRdb keeps only in-frame clonotypes and omits some of them. The sample includes around 190,000 clones, around 64% of them seen just once. Regarding treatment: oral pan-JAK inhibitor, 5-10 mg twice daily. The TCR was taken from a human donor with alopecia areata. Sequencing was performed on CD4+ T cells sorted from blood, taken around week 50, from a patient treated with tofacitinib.

The CDR3, as DNA: TGTGCCAGCAGCTTACCCGGCAATCAGCCCCAGCATTTT. It specifies CASSLPGNQPQHF. The chain couples TRBV7-2 to TRBJ1-5; D is ambiguous. V was pared by 2 bases and J by 2 bases, with 4 bases between. Germline V gene data show CDR1 as SGHTA and CDR2 as FQGNSA. The CDR3 has 13 residues.